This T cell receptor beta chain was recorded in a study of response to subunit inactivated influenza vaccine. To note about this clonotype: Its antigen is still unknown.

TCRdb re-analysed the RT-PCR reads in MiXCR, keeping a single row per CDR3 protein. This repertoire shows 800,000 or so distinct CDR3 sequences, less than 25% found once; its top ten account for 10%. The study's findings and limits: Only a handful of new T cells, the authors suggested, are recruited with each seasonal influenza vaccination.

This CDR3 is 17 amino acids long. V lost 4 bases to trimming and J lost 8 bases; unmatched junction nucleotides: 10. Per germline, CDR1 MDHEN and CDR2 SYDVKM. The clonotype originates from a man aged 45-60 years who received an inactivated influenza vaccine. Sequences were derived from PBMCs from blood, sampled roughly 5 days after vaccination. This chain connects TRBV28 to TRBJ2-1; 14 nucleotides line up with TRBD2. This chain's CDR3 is CASSSPGLAGVRDEQFF. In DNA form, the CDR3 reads TGTGCCAGCAGTTCCCCGGGACTAGCGGGAGTAAGGGATGAGCAGTTCTTC.